Sequencing of this TCR beta chain was carried out in a study of CD4 and CD8 cells across lung adenocarcinoma regions. TCRdb reanalysed the PCR reads using MiXCR and keeps one entry per CDR3 protein. The sample contains about 3,300 distinct CDR3 sequences, around 66% of which appear only once. By share, this clonotype counts as large (0.1 to 1%). The patients had localized lung adenocarcinoma, a non-small cell subtype. The clonotype comes from a female donor with lung adenocarcinoma. The CD4 and CD8 labels of this study may be unreliable. The sample was CD4+ T cells from the margin of a lung tumor.

This chain's CDR3 is CASSGSFGHTNYGYTF. In nucleotides, the CDR3 is TGTGCCAGCAGTGGCTCGTTCGGGCACACGAACTATGGCTACACCTTC. This chain joins TRBV25-1 and TRBJ1-2; D not certain. Germline values: CDR1 MGHDK, CDR2 SYGVNS. V lost 4 bases, J lost 2 bases, and 17 bases lay in between. CDR3 length: 16 residues.